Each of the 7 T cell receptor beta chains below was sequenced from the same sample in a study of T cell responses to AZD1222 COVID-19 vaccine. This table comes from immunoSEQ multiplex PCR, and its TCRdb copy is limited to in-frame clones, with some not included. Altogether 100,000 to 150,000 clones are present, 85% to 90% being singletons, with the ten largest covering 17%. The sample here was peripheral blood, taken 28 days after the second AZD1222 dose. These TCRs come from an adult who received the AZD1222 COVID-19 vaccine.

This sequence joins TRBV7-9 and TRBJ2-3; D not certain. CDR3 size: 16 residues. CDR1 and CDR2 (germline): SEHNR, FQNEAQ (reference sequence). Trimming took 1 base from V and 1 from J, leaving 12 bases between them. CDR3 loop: CASSLGLGFGTDTQYF. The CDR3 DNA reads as TGTGCCAGCAGCTTAGGTCTGGGGTTCGGCACAGATACGCAGTATTTT.

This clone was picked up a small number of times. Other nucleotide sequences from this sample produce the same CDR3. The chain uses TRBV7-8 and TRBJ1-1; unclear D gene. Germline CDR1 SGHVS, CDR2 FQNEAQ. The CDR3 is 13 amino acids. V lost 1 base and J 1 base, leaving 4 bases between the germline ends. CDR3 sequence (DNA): TGTGCCAGCAGCTTAGAGGGGAACACTGAAGCTTTCTTT. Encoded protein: CASSLEGNTEAFF.

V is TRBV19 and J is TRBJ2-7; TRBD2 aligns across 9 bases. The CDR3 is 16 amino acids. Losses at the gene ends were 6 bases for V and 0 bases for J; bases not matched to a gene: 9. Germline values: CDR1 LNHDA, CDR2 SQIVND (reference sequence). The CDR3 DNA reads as TGTGCCAGTAGCAATTTAGCGGGAGAGCGCTCCTACGAGCAGTACTTC. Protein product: CASSNLAGERSYEQYF.

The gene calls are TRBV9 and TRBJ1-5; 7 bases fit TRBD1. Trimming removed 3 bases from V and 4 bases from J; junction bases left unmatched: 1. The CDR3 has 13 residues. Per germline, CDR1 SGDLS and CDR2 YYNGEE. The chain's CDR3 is CASSEGQNQPQHF. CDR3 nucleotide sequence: TGTGCCAGCAGCGAGGGACAGAATCAGCCCCAGCATTTT.

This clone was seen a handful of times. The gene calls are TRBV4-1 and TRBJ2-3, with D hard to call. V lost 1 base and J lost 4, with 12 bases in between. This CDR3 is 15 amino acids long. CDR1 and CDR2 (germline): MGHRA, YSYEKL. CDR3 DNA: TGCGCCAGCAGCCAAGTTGGTCTAGGTGCAGATACGCAGTATTTT. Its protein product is CASSQVGLGADTQYF.

The CDR3 sequence is CASSPPRQGPSTDTQYF. The CDR3, as DNA: TGTGCCAGCTCACCACCCCGACAGGGACCTAGCACAGATACGCAGTATTTT. The chain is built from TRBV18 and TRBJ2-3; 7 nucleotides line up with TRBD1. From germline, CDR1 is KGHSH and CDR2 LQKENI. The CDR3 is 17 amino acids. V shed 0 bases, J shed 0 bases, and the junction held 6 bases outside the gene matches.

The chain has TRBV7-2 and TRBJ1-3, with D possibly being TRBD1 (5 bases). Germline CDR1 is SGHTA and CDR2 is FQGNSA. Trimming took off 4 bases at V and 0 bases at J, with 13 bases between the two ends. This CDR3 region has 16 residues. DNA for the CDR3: TGTGCCAGCAGCTGGAGGGGCGGGAACTCTGGAAACACCATATATTTT. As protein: CASSWRGGNSGNTIYF.